This TCR beta chain appears in the sequencing data of a study of CD4+ T cells in melanoma. Study-wide findings and caveats: CD8+ T cell, macrophage and B cell function reportedly correlated with neoantigen-specific CD4+ T cells. Neoantigen-specific CD4+ T cells in melanoma reportedly had diverse differentiation states.

Trimming shortened V by 6 bases and J by 10 bases, and 16 bases separated the two germline ends. This CDR3 comprises 14 residues. The germline CDR1 and CDR2 sequences are ENHRY and SYGVKD. TCRdb's copy holds only in-frame clones and misses some; the assay was immunoSEQ multiplex PCR. This table has around 19,000 clones, 81% appearing once. Notes on this clone: Its antigen is unidentified.

The receptor comes from a human donor with melanoma. Sequenced: cells from a culture (not recorded whether cultured in vitro). The chain joins TRBV10-3 to TRBJ1-6; a possible D gene is TRBD1 (5 bases). CDR3 DNA sequence: TGTGCCATCAGCCAATTTCCGGGGACCTCACCCCTCCACTTT. It encodes CAISQFPGTSPLHF.